These 8 T cell receptor beta chains originate from one sample sequenced in a study of cytomegalovirus exposure and HLA in healthy donors. The PCR was carried out with 60 Vbeta primers and 13 Jbeta primers. TCRdb's copy holds only in-frame clones and misses some; the assay was immunoSEQ multiplex PCR. The data show roughly 160,000 clones, with just under 80% seen just once and around 3.1% held by the top ten. The sequencing sample was made of PBMCs. All receptors derive from a woman aged 45-65 years in good health and CMV-seropositive.

The chain carries TRBV4-3 and TRBJ2-4; a possible D gene is TRBD1 (5 bases). The V gene's germline CDR1 is LGHNA and CDR2 YSLEER. Trimming left V 1 base short and J 12 bases short, with 13 bases between. The CDR3 is made up of 13 amino acids. In nucleotides, the CDR3 is TGCGCCAGCAGCCAAGGCCTACTTGACAGTCAGTACTTC. Encoded protein: CASSQGLLDSQYF.

The chain has TRBV30 and TRBJ1-2; TRBD1 aligns across 9 bases. This CDR3 is 16 amino acids long. From germline, CDR1 is GTSNPN and CDR2 SVGIG (reference sequence). V gave up 3 bases and J gave up 4 bases; unmatched junction bases: 12. The CDR3 bases are TGTGCCTGGAGATTTGGGGACAGGGCCCTTCCCTATGGCTACACCTTC. Translating it yields CAWRFGDRALPYGYTF.

The chain combines TRBV19 with TRBJ1-2; perhaps TRBD1 as D (5 bases). Germline loops: CDR1 LNHDA, CDR2 SQIVND (reference sequence). The CDR3 runs 17 residues. The V end lost 3 bases, the J end lost 2 bases, and 19 bases lay between the germline ends. CDR3 residues: CASSILHRRQTNYGYTF. CDR3 nucleotides: TGTGCCAGTAGTATTCTCCACCGAAGACAGACCAACTATGGCTACACCTTC.

The V and J genes are TRBV7-2 and TRBJ1-2; a weak D match, TRBD1 (5 bases). The CDR3 is made up of 16 amino acids. Germline V gene data show CDR1 as SGHTA and CDR2 as FQGNSA. Trimming removed 5 bases at V and 0 bases at J, with 16 bases between. Here the CDR3 DNA reads TGTGCCAGCAGCCCTAATGTAGGGGCCGCTAACTATGGCTACACCTTC. Its protein is CASSPNVGAANYGYTF.

The chain joins TRBV4-1 to TRBJ1-4; 7 bases agree with TRBD1. CDR3 length: 15 residues. CDR1 is MGHRA, CDR2 YSYEKL, per germline. J lost 5 bases, V lost 5 bases, and 8 bases had no gene match. The CDR3 sequence: CASSSRDSSNEKLFF. The CDR3 DNA follows: TGCGCCAGCAGCTCCCGGGACAGCTCGAATGAAAAACTGTTTTTT.

The chain combines TRBV5-4 with TRBJ1-2; TRBD1 aligns across 12 bases. The CDR3 runs 15 residues. Per germline, CDR1 SGHNT and CDR2 YYREEE (reference sequence). The V and J ends lost 2 bases and 8 bases, in that order; junction bases with no gene match: 7. The chain's CDR3 is CASSFPGQGAGGYTF. CDR3 DNA sequence: TGTGCCAGCAGCTTTCCGGGACAGGGGGCAGGCGGCTACACCTTC.

The V and J genes are TRBV2 and TRBJ1-6; D gene unclear. CDR1 and CDR2 (germline): SNHLY, FYNNEI. V lost 6 bases, J lost 14 bases, and 23 bases lay in between. This CDR3 region has 15 residues. As DNA, the CDR3 is TGTGCCAGCAGGGCAAGAATAGTAGCAGCCGGGACCCTCCACTTT. Translated, it gives CASRARIVAAGTLHF.

CDR3 sequence (DNA): TGTGCCAGCAGCCCCCGACAGGGGGCGGACTATGGCTACACCTTC. Translated, it gives CASSPRQGADYGYTF. The V and J genes are TRBV7-9 and TRBJ1-2; 10 nucleotides align to TRBD1. V lost 5 bases to trimming and J lost 3 bases; unmatched junction nucleotides: 6. CDR1 and CDR2 from the germline V gene are SEHNR and FQNEAQ (reference sequence). The CDR3 spans 15 residues.